A selection of T cell receptor beta chains follows, all from one sample in a study of vaccination effects on CD4 cells after COVID-19. Some clones are missing from TCRdb's copy, which holds only in-frame ones; the method was immunoSEQ multiplex PCR. The table shows 40,000 or so clones, with 72% occurring only once. The antigens for these receptors are not known. Source: CD4+ T cells from PBMCs cultured without peptide, taken after COVID-19 vaccination. All receptors derive from a human donor who received a COVID-19 vaccine. The CDR3 runs from the conserved cysteine through the conserved F or W. A D gene is named only where the DNA matches it firmly. A row's size may be missing; if present it is once, few, many or a size class.

v_call,j_call,d_call,clone_size,cdr3_aa,cdr3_nt
TRBV13,TRBJ2-2,TRBD2,few,CASSSSYSGGPGPGELFF,TGTGCCAGCAGTTCCTCCTATAGCGGGGGCCCCGGACCCGGGGAGCTGTTTTTT
TRBV12-5,TRBJ2-7,NA,NA,CASGKDSYEQYF,TGTGCTAGTGGAAAAGACTCCTACGAGCAGTACTTC
TRBV6-5,TRBJ1-5,NA,NA,CASSLGRVSNQPQHF,TGTGCCAGCAGCCTTGGGAGGGTAAGCAATCAGCCCCAGCATTTT
TRBV10-2,TRBJ2-7,NA,NA,CASSDANSYEQYF,TGCGCCAGCAGTGACGCTAACTCCTACGAGCAGTACTTC
TRBV5-1,TRBJ2-7,TRBD2,NA,CASSLRLADSYEQYF,TGCGCCAGCAGCTTGCGGCTAGCGGACTCCTACGAGCAGTACTTC
TRBV7-9,TRBJ1-2,NA,once,CASSLEYSSGYTF,TGTGCCAGCAGCTTAGAGTACTCTAGTGGCTACACCTTC
TRBV5-1,TRBJ2-5,NA,NA,CASSLDLETQYF,TGCGCCAGCAGCTTGGATCTGGAGACCCAGTACTTC
TRBV18,TRBJ1-4,NA,NA,CASSPGAGLREKLFF,TGTGCCAGCTCGCCCGGGGCGGGACTCCGGGAAAAACTGTTTTTT
TRBV11-2,TRBJ2-7,TRBD2,NA,CASSSSSGGGGEQYF,TGTGCCAGCAGCTCATCTAGCGGGGGGGGCGGCGAGCAGTACTTC
TRBV5-1,TRBJ2-5,TRBD2,NA,CASSLLSGGAPETQYF,TGCGCCAGCAGCCTCCTTAGCGGGGGGGCCCCGGAGACCCAGTACTTC
TRBV6-6,TRBJ1-1,NA,NA,CASQGRPEQLEAFF,TGTGCCAGTCAAGGCAGGCCAGAGCAACTTGAAGCTTTCTTT
TRBV5-1,TRBJ1-2,NA,NA,CASSLARPNYGYTF,TGCGCCAGCAGCTTGGCCAGGCCTAACTATGGCTACACCTTC
TRBV29-1,TRBJ2-5,TRBD2,NA,CSVDTSGSETQYF,TGCAGCGTTGACACTAGCGGCTCAGAGACCCAGTACTTC